This T cell receptor beta chain was documented in a study of blood T cell repertoires in COVID-19. Looking at the study overall: Acute and convalescent COVID-19 specimens originated in the United States, Italy and Spain. PBMCs, B-cell-depleted T cells, or T cells were the source of the cDNA or gDNA that made up the material.

Per the authors' pipeline: Reference gene primers were amplified, and this amplification served to estimate nucleated cell counts. The protocol was immunoSEQ multiplex PCR, while the TCRdb copy is restricted to in-frame clones and leaves out a portion. V and J calls and clone size are given by that table; D and trimming were obtained from the DNA. The sample yields more than 90,000 clones, 70% to 85% seen once. The CDR3 has 17 residues. Per germline, CDR1 LNHDA and CDR2 SQIVND (reference sequence). V was clipped by 1 base and J by 2 bases, with 15 bases between them. The chain recombines TRBV19 with TRBJ2-1; maybe TRBD2 (6 bases). The TCR was taken from a woman aged 55-69 years in a cohort sampled during active or convalescent COVID-19. Sequenced input: peripheral blood. CDR3 nucleotide sequence: TGTGCCAGTAGTATAGGGAGGGAAGTGGGCCCCTACAATGAGCAGTTCTTC. Its protein is CASSIGREVGPYNEQFF. Full variable domain (remainder filled in from reference TRBV19 and TRBJ2-1): DGGITQSPKYLFRKEGQNVTLSCEQNLNHDAMYWYRQDPGQGLRLIYYSQIVNDFQKGDIAEGYSVSREKKESFPLTVTSAQKNPTAFYLCASSIGREVGPYNEQFFGPGTRLTVL.